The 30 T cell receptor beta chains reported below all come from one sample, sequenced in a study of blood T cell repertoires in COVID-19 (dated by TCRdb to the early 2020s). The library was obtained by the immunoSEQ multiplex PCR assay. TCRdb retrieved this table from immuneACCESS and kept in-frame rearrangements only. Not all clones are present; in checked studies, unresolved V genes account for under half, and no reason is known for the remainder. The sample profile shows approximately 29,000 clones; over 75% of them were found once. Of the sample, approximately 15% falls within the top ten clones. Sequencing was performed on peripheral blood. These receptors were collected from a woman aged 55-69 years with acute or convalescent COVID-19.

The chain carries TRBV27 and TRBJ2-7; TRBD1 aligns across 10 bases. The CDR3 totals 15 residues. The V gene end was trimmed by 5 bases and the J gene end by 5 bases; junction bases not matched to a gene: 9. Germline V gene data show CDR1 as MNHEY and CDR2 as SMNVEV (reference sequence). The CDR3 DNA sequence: TGTGCCAGCAGTGGCCCCGGGACAGGGGACCACGAGCAGTACTTC. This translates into CASSGPGTGDHEQYF.

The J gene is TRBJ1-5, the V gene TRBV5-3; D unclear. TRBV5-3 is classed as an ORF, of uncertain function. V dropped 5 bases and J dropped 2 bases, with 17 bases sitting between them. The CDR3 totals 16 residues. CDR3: CARRLLEGVGNQPQHF. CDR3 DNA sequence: TGTGCCAGAAGGTTATTGGAGGGTGTGGGCAATCAGCCCCAGCATTTT.

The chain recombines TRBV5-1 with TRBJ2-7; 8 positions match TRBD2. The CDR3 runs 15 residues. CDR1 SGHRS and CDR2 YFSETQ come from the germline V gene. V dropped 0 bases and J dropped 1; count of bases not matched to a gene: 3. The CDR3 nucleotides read TGCGCCAGCAGCTTGGTTGCTAGCGGGTCCTACGAGCAGTACTTC. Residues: CASSLVASGSYEQYF.

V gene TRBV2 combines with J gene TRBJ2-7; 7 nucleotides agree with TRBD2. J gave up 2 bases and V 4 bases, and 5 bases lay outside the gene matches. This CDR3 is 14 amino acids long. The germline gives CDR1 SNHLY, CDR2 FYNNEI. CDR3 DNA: TGTGCCAGCAGTGTCCAGCGGGGAGCCTACGAGCAGTACTTC. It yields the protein CASSVQRGAYEQYF.

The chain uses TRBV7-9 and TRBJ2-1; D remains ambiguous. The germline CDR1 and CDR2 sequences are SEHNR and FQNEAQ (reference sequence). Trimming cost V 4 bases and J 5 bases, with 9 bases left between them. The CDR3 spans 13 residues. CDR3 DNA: TGTGCCAGCAGCTCCCGACTCGACAATGAGCAGTTCTTC. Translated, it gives CASSSRLDNEQFF.

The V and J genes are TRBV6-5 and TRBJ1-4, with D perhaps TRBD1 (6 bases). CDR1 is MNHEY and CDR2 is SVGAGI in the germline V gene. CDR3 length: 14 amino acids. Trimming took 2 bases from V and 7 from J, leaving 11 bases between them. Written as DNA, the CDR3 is TGTGCCAGCAGTTACGGACAGTTTGGTGAAAAACTGTTTTTT. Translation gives CASSYGQFGEKLFF.

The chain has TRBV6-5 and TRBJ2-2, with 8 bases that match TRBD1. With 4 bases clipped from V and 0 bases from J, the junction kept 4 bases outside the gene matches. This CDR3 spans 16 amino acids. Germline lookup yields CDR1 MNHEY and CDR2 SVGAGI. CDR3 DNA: TGTGCCAGCAGTTCCCCGGGACAGGCGAACACCGGGGAGCTGTTTTTT. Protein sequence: CASSSPGQANTGELFF.

The CDR3 bases are TGTGCCAGTCGCGGGGGCGGCGGCTACACCTTC. Translation gives CASRGGGGYTF. The V call is TRBV19, the J call TRBJ1-2; tentative D call: TRBD1 (6 bases). This CDR3 is built from 11 residues. Germline-derived CDR1 and CDR2 are LNHDA and SQIVND (reference sequence). V was clipped by 8 bases and J by 8 bases, with 12 bases between them.

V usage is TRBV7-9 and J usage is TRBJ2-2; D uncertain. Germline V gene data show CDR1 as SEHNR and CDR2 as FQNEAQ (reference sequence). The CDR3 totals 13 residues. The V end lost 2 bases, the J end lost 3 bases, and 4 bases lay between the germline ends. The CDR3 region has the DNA TGTGCCAGCAGCTTACTTGACACCGGGGAGCTGTTTTTT. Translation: CASSLLDTGELFF.

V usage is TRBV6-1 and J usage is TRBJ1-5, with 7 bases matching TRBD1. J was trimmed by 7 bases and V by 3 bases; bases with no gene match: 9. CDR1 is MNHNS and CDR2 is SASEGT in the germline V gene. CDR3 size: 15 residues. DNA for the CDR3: TGTGCCAGCAGTGAGTCGACAGGGATCAGGCAGCCCCAGCATTTT. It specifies CASSESTGIRQPQHF.

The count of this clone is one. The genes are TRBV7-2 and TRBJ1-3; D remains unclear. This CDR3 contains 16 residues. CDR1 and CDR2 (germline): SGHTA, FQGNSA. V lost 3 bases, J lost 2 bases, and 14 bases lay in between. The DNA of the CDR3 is TGTGCCAGCAGCTTTGGGCGAGGGCGCCCTGGAAACACCATATATTTT. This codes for CASSFGRGRPGNTIYF.

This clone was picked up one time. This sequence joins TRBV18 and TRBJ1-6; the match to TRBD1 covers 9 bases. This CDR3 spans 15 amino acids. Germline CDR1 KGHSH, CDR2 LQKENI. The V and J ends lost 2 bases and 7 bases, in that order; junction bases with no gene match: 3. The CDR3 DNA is TGTGCCAGCTCACCATACGGGACAGGGAATTCACCCCTCCACTTT. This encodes CASSPYGTGNSPLHF.

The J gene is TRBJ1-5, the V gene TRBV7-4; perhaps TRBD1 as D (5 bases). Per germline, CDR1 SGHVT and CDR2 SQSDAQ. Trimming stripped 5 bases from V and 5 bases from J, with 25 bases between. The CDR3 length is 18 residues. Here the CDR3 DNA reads TGTGCCAGCAGCCCTTTACCAGGGCGGCGGTGTGTCTATCAGCCCCAGCATTTT. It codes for CASSPLPGRRCVYQPQHF.

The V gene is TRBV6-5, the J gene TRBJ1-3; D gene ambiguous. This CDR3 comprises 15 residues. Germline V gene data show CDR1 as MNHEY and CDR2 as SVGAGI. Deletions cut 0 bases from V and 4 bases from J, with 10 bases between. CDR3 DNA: TGTGCCAGCAGTTACTCGGCCGGGTTCGGAAACACCATATATTTT. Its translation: CASSYSAGFGNTIYF.

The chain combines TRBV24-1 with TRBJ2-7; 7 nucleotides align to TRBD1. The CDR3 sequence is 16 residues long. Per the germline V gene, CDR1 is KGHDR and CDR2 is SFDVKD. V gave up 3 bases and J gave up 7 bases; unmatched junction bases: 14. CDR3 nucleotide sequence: TGTGCCACCAGTGATAACAGACAGGGTTTAGGACGGGAGCAGTACTTC. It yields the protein CATSDNRQGLGREQYF.

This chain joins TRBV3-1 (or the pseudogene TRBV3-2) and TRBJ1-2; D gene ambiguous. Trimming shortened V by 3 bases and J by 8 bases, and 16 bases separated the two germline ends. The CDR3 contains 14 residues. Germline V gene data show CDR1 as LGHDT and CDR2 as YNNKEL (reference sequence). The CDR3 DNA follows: TGTGCCAGCAGCCATTTAAACCTTCGAGTCGGCTACACCTTC. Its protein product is CASSHLNLRVGYTF.

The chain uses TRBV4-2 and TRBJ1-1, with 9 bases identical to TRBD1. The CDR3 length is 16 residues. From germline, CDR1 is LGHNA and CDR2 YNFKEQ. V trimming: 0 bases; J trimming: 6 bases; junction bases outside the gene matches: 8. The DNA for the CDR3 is TGTGCCAGCAGCCAAGACACCGGGACAGGGTTCGCTGAAGCTTTCTTT. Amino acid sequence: CASSQDTGTGFAEAFF.

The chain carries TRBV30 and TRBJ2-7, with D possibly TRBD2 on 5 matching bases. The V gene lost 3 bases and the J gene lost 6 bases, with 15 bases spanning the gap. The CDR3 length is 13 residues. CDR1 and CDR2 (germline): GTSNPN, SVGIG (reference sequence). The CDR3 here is CAWRLGFQGEQYF. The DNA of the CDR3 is TGTGCCTGGAGACTAGGGTTTCAAGGCGAGCAGTACTTC.

The CDR3 protein is CASSYDRLSGNTIYF. CDR3 in DNA: TGTGCCAGCAGTTACGACAGGCTCTCTGGAAACACCATATATTTT. The chain has TRBV2 and TRBJ1-3; D is possibly TRBD1 (6 bases). CDR3 size: 15 residues. V lost 5 bases, J lost 0 bases, and 11 bases lay in between. Germline V gives CDR1 SNHLY, CDR2 FYNNEI.

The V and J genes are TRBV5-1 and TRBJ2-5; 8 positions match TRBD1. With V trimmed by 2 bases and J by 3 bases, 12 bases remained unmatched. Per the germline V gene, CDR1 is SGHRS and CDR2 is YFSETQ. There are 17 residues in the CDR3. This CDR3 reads CASSFTGGTTSKETQYF. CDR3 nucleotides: TGCGCCAGCAGCTTCACAGGGGGTACAACTTCTAAAGAGACCCAGTACTTC.

Here the CDR3 DNA reads TGTGCCAGCAGCTTGGAGGGAGGGACTACGTTCCCCTACGAGCAGTACTTC. Its translation is CASSLEGGTTFPYEQYF. This chain links TRBV5-4 with TRBJ2-7; 7 bases agree with TRBD2. Unmatched junction bases numbered 11, after V lost 0 bases and J lost 2 bases. The CDR3 is made up of 17 amino acids. Germline V gives CDR1 SGHNT, CDR2 YYREEE (reference sequence).

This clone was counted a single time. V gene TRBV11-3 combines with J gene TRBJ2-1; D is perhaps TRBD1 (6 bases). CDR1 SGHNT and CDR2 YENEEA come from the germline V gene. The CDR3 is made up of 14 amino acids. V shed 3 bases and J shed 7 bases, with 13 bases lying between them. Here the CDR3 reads CASSLGPRGNEQFF. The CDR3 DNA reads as TGTGCCAGCAGCTTGGGACCGAGGGGGAATGAGCAGTTCTTC.

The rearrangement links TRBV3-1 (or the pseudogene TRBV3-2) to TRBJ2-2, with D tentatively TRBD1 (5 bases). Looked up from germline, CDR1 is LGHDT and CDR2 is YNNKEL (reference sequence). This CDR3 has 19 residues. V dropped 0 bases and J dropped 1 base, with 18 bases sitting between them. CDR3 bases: TGTGCCAGCAGCCAAGATAGGGGCCTCCTGTTACTGAACACCGGGGAGCTGTTTTTT. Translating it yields CASSQDRGLLLLNTGELFF.

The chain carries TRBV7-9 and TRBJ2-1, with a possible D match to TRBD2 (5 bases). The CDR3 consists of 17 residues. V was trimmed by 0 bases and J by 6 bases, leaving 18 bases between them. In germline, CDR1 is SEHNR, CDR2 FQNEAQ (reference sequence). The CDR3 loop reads CASSLAPTGWIGNEQFF. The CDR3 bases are TGTGCCAGCAGCTTAGCCCCCACGGGGTGGATTGGCAATGAGCAGTTCTTC. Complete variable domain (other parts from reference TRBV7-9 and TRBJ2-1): DTGVSQNPRHKITKRGQNVTFRCDPISEHNRLYWYRQTLGQGPEFLTYFQNEAQLEKSRLLSDRFSAERPKGSFSTLEIQRTEQGDSAMYLCASSLAPTGWIGNEQFFGPGTRLTVL.

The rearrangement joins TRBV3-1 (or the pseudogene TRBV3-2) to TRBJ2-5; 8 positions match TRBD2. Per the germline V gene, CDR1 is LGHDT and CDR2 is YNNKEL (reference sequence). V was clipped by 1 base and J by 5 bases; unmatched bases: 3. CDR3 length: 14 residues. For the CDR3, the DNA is TGTGCCAGCAGCCAAGCGGGGGGGCAGGAGACCCAGTACTTC. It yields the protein CASSQAGGQETQYF.

As DNA, the CDR3 is TGTGCCAGCAGCTTACCGCCCGGGGATGAGCAGTTCTTC. It yields the protein CASSLPPGDEQFF. The chain combines TRBV11-1 with TRBJ2-1, with D perhaps TRBD2 (5 bases). Germline V gene data show CDR1 as SGHAT and CDR2 as FQDESV (reference sequence). V was trimmed by 2 bases and J by 8 bases, leaving 10 bases between them. The CDR3 consists of 13 residues.

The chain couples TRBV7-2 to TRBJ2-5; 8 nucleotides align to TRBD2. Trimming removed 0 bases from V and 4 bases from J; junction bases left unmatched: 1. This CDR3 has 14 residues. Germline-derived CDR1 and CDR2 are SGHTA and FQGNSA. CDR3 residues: CASSLAGLGETQYF. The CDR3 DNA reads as TGTGCCAGCAGCTTAGCGGGACTAGGAGAGACCCAGTACTTC.

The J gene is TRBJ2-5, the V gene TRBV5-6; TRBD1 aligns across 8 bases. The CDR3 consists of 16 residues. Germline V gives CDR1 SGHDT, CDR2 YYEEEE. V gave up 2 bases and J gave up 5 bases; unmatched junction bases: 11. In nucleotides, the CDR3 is TGTGCCAGCAGCTTCCCAGGGGGCCGGTTGGGGGAGACCCAGTACTTC. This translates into CASSFPGGRLGETQYF.

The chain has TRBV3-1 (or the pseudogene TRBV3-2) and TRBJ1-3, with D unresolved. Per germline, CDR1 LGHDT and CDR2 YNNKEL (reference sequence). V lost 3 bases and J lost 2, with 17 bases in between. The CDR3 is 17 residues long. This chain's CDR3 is CASSHRTAAGPGNTIYF. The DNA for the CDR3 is TGTGCCAGCAGCCATCGGACGGCGGCGGGCCCTGGAAACACCATATATTTT.

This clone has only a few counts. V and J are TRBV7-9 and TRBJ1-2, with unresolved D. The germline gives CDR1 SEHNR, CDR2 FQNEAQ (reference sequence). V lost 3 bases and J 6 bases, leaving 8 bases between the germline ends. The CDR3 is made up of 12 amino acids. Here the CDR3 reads CASSFLENGYTF. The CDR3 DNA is TGTGCCAGCAGCTTCTTAGAGAATGGCTACACCTTC. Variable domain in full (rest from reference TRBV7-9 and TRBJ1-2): DTGVSQNPRHKITKRGQNVTFRCDPISEHNRLYWYRQTLGQGPEFLTYFQNEAQLEKSRLLSDRFSAERPKGSFSTLEIQRTEQGDSAMYLCASSFLENGYTFGSGTRLTVV.